A single T cell receptor (beta chain) is shown here with its context. How the authors handled the data: Amplification from reference gene primers served as the basis for estimated nucleated cell counts. Measured with immunoSEQ multiplex PCR; TCRdb has only the in-frame clones, and not every one. Clonal size and the V and J genes are those of that table, whereas D and trimming came from the DNA. The sample lists about 83,000 clones; over 75% were seen once. Looked up from germline, CDR1 is SGHRS and CDR2 is YFSETQ. The CDR3 contains 14 residues. Trimming removed 0 bases from V and 1 base from J, with 7 bases in between. This record belongs to a study of blood T cell repertoires in COVID-19. For the study at large: Donors in the United States, Italy and Spain gave samples during acute or convalescent COVID-19. T cells, B-cell-depleted T cells, or PBMCs provided the cDNA or gDNA that served as material.

Specimen: peripheral blood. This TCR was recovered from a human donor in a cohort sampled during active COVID-19. The rearrangement joins TRBV5-1 to TRBJ1-1; D remains unclear. In nucleotides, the CDR3 is TGCGCCAGCAGCTTGGCCGTACAGAACACTGAAGCTTTCTTT. Amino acid sequence: CASSLAVQNTEAFF.